This T cell receptor beta chain is from a study of OX40 agonist ivuxolimab in advanced cancers. Study background: Ivuxolimab, an antibody that agonizes OX40 (CD134), was administered to the patients. Averaging roughly 60 years in age, with a range of about 23 to 79, the cohort was around 87% male.

Clones were read by immunoSEQ multiplex PCR, and TCRdb kept only the in-frame ones, dropping some. The sample gives 70,000 to 85,000 clones, about 87% of which show up once; 1% is in the top ten. Turning to this clone: The antigen remains unidentified.

Findings of the study overall: Some patients who did not respond also had low normalized T-cell clonal expansion.

V gave up 1 base and J gave up 4 bases, with 4 bases separating them. The CDR3 spans 12 residues. Germline values: CDR1 SEHNR, CDR2 FQNEAQ (reference sequence). The chain uses TRBV7-9 and TRBJ1-2; D uncertain. The TCR was taken from an adult with an advanced solid tumor such as melanoma, head and neck, liver or kidney cancer. This specimen was CD4+ or CD8+ T cells sorted from blood, taken in a trial of the OX40 agonist ivuxolimab. This chain's CDR3 is CASSLEVYGYTF. The CDR3 nucleotides read TGTGCCAGCAGCTTAGAGGTCTATGGCTACACCTTC.